The 7 T cell receptor beta chains below were found in one sample sequenced in a study of blood T cell repertoires in COVID-19. Measured with immunoSEQ multiplex PCR; TCRdb has only the in-frame clones, and not every one. Among roughly 230,000 clones listed, around four fifths were seen once. Sequencing used peripheral blood. The receptors shown here come from a man aged 40-49 years with active or convalescent COVID-19.

This chain uses TRBV20-1 with TRBJ1-2; D remains ambiguous. Germline CDR1 is DFQATT and CDR2 is SNEGSKA (reference sequence). V was clipped by 1 base and J by 3 bases, with 3 bases between them. CDR3 length: 11 amino acids. CDR3 DNA sequence: TGCAGTGCTAGAGCGGACTATGGCTACACCTTC. This gives the protein CSARADYGYTF.

This clone was counted a few times. This rearrangement joins TRBV14 to TRBJ1-1; no reliable D call. The CDR3 extends over 14 amino acids. V was pared by 1 base and J by 5 bases, with 11 bases between. CDR1 SGHDN and CDR2 FVKESK come from the germline V gene. The CDR3 nucleotides are TGTGCCAGCAGCCAAGTCGCGGCGGGGACTGAAGCTTTCTTT. It codes for CASSQVAAGTEAFF.

The chain links TRBV10-3 to TRBJ1-2; no definite D call. The CDR3 consists of 11 residues. Per the germline V gene, CDR1 is ENHRY and CDR2 is SYGVKD. V was pared by 3 bases and J by 12 bases, with 11 bases between. DNA for the CDR3: TGTGCCATCAGTGAAGGCGGGTGGGACACCTTC. It encodes CAISEGGWDTF.

V and J are TRBV3-1 (or the pseudogene TRBV3-2) and TRBJ2-1; 10 bases are shared with TRBD2. The CDR3 spans 16 residues. The germline V gene encodes CDR1 LGHDT and CDR2 YNNKEL (reference sequence). The V segment lost 1 base and the J segment 4 bases; nucleotides outside the gene matches: 4. DNA of the CDR3: TGTGCCAGCAGCCAAGTTACACTAGCGGGGTACAATGAGCAGTTCTTC. This translates into CASSQVTLAGYNEQFF.

V and J are TRBV5-1 and TRBJ2-3, with 12 bases that match TRBD2. Germline CDR1 and CDR2: SGHRS and YFSETQ. CDR3 size: 18 residues. The J segment lost 3 bases and the V segment lost 0 bases, leaving 8 bases of the junction unmatched. This CDR3 is CASSLGRGLAGLTDTQYF. The CDR3 nucleotides are TGCGCCAGCAGCTTGGGACGCGGACTAGCGGGGTTGACAGATACGCAGTATTTT.

This chain uses TRBV24-1 with TRBJ1-5, with TRBD1 matching over 8 bases. Germline V CDR1 and CDR2: KGHDR, SFDVKD. The CDR3 contains 17 residues. Unmatched junction bases numbered 11, after V lost 2 bases and J lost 6 bases. The CDR3, as DNA: TGTGCCACCAGTGATTCCGGAGGGGTACAGGGGGTTCAGCCCCAGCATTTT. Translation: CATSDSGGVQGVQPQHF.

The J gene is TRBJ2-7, the V gene TRBV27; D not resolved. Trimming cost V 5 bases and J 0 bases, with 11 bases left between them. Germline CDR1 is MNHEY and CDR2 is SMNVEV (reference sequence). The CDR3 runs 14 residues. CDR3 bases: TGTGCCAGCAGTCCCCAGACTCGCTCCTACGAGCAGTACTTC. It translates to CASSPQTRSYEQYF.